This is a list of T cell receptor beta chains from one sample in a study of T cells after yellow fever vaccination. TCRdb re-derived calls from the 5' RACE reads in MiXCR, one entry per CDR3 protein. The sample includes around 310,000 distinct CDR3 sequences, 4% to 5.5% of them seen just once. The sequencing here drew on PBMCs, taken 15 days after the yellow fever booster vaccination. These TCRs come from a man aged 18 to 30 who received the YFV17D yellow fever vaccine. Each CDR3 is given with its conserved first and last residue. D genes are given only for firm matches. Only part of the rows carry a size: once, few, many, or a class if the clone is expanded.

V,J,D,size,CDR3,DNA
TRBV6-1,TRBJ1-5,NA,many,CASSGGRSLGRPQHF,TGTGCCAGCAGTGGCGGCCGCTCGCTTGGGCGGCCCCAGCATTTT
TRBV4-3,TRBJ2-3,TRBD1,few,CASRPQGATDTQYF,TGCGCCAGCCGCCCCCAGGGGGCCACAGATACGCAGTATTTT
TRBV10-2,TRBJ1-1,NA,NA,CASSEGRVTEAFF,TGCGCCAGCAGTGAGGGTAGGGTAACTGAAGCTTTCTTT
TRBV7-7,TRBJ2-2,TRBD2,NA,CASSERGPNSNTGELFF,TGTGCCAGCAGCGAGCGGGGGCCAAATTCGAACACCGGGGAGCTGTTTTTT
TRBV5-1,TRBJ2-7,TRBD1,few,CASSNPGQSIYEQYF,TGCGCCAGCAGCAACCCGGGACAGAGTATTTACGAGCAGTACTTC
TRBV10-2,TRBJ1-1,TRBD1,few,CASSLQGARAEAFF,TGCGCCAGCAGCTTACAGGGGGCTAGGGCTGAAGCTTTCTTT
TRBV21-1,TRBJ2-4,NA,many,CASSKVRQGLAKNIQYF,TGTGCCAGCAGCAAAGTTCGTCAAGGGTTAGCCAAAAACATTCAGTACTTC
TRBV12-3/TRBV12-4,TRBJ2-3,NA,few,CASGSDKVTDTQYF,TGTGCCAGCGGGTCAGACAAAGTCACAGATACGCAGTATTTT
TRBV29-1,TRBJ2-5,NA,many,CSVGYKQETQYF,TGCAGCGTTGGGTACAAACAAGAGACCCAGTACTTC
TRBV29-1,TRBJ2-1,TRBD1,few,CSVDQGQGDNEQFF,TGCAGCGTCGATCAGGGACAGGGAGACAATGAGCAGTTCTTC
TRBV12-3/TRBV12-4,TRBJ1-2,NA,NA,CASIPREGYGYTF,TGTGCCAGCATCCCGCGGGAGGGGTATGGCTACACCTTC
TRBV30,TRBJ1-1,NA,NA,CAWSGGTSNTEAFF,TGTGCCTGGAGTGGGGGGACATCGAACACTGAAGCTTTCTTT
TRBV27,TRBJ2-1,TRBD2,many,CASRAYLAGGYNEQFF,TGTGCCAGCAGAGCCTACTTAGCGGGGGGGTACAATGAGCAGTTCTTC
TRBV30,TRBJ2-7,NA,NA,CAWSAAGYEQYF,TGTGCCTGGAGTGCTGCGGGATACGAGCAGTACTTC
TRBV7-8,TRBJ1-1,TRBD1,many,CASSTARTGWDTEAFF,TGTGCCAGCAGCACCGCGAGGACAGGGTGGGACACTGAAGCTTTCTTT
TRBV7-8,TRBJ1-2,NA,NA,CASSLAQGTYGYTF,TGTGCCAGCAGCTTAGCGCAGGGGACCTATGGCTACACCTTC
TRBV6-5,TRBJ2-1,TRBD2,few,CASLTTSGRKQFF,TGTGCCAGCCTGACGACTAGCGGGCGGAAGCAGTTCTTC
TRBV6-5,TRBJ1-5,NA,many,CASSARAEGPQHF,TGTGCCAGCAGTGCCCGGGCCGAAGGGCCCCAGCATTTT
TRBV20-1,TRBJ1-1,NA,many,CSAGEGEGSYTEAFF,TGCAGTGCTGGAGAAGGGGAGGGGTCGTACACTGAAGCTTTCTTT
TRBV15,TRBJ2-1,TRBD2,NA,CATSRDYLAGEQFF,TGTGCCACCAGCAGAGATTACCTAGCGGGGGAGCAGTTCTTC
TRBV4-1,TRBJ2-3,NA,many,CASSSVGRDTQYF,TGCGCCAGCAGTAGCGTCGGGCGAGATACGCAGTATTTT
TRBV18,TRBJ2-2,NA,many,CASSPPSGAGELFF,TGTGCCAGCTCACCACCGTCAGGGGCCGGGGAGCTGTTTTTT
TRBV12-3/TRBV12-4,TRBJ2-3,NA,NA,CASSSGWRDTQFF,TGTGCCAGCAGCTCGGGATGGAGAGATACGCAGTTTTTT
TRBV12-3/TRBV12-4,TRBJ2-5,TRBD1,many,CASSRQGQTQYF,TGTGCCAGCAGCCGACAGGGTCAGACCCAGTACTTC
TRBV12-3/TRBV12-4,TRBJ1-3,NA,few,CASSPTGGNTIYF,TGTGCCAGCAGTCCAACAGGGGGAAACACCATATATTTT
TRBV7-2,TRBJ2-1,NA,NA,CASSLGPWSNEQFF,TGTGCCAGCAGCTTAGGACCCTGGAGCAATGAGCAGTTCTTC
TRBV25-1,TRBJ2-1,NA,few,CASSEQGTDRKTVNEQFF,TGTGCCAGCAGTGAACAGGGAACAGATCGGAAGACAGTCAATGAGCAGTTCTTC
TRBV7-2,TRBJ1-1,NA,few,CASSLVQGGTEAFF,TGTGCCAGCAGCTTAGTCCAGGGAGGGACTGAAGCTTTCTTT
TRBV12-3/TRBV12-4,TRBJ2-1,TRBD2,many,CASSLRASGGAYEQFF,TGTGCCAGCAGTTTACGGGCTAGCGGGGGGGCTTATGAGCAGTTCTTC
TRBV4-2,TRBJ1-4,TRBD1,NA,CASSQERTGGVKLFF,TGTGCCAGCAGCCAAGAAAGGACAGGGGGAGTAAAACTGTTTTTT
TRBV7-9,TRBJ2-3,NA,NA,CASSLATGIGTTDTQYF,TGTGCCAGCAGCTTAGCGACGGGGATTGGGACCACAGATACGCAGTATTTT
TRBV20-1,TRBJ2-7,TRBD1,many,CSARLSKLTGSEQYF,TGCAGTGCTAGACTATCCAAATTGACAGGGTCCGAGCAGTACTTC
TRBV3-1,TRBJ1-6,NA,NA,CASSQYGNNSPLHF,TGTGCCAGCAGCCAGTACGGAAATAATTCACCCCTCCACTTT
TRBV5-1,TRBJ2-7,TRBD1,few,CASRGQGNEQYF,TGCGCCAGCCGGGGACAGGGGAACGAGCAGTACTTC
TRBV7-2,TRBJ1-4,TRBD1,few,CASSLAQTGFPTNEKLFF,TGTGCCAGCAGCTTAGCGCAGACAGGGTTTCCAACTAATGAAAAACTGTTTTTT
TRBV6-6,TRBJ2-1,NA,few,CASSYIGGGEQFF,TGTGCCAGCAGTTACATCGGAGGAGGAGAGCAGTTCTTC
TRBV12-5,TRBJ1-1,NA,NA,CASGLEGIWSEAFF,TGTGCTAGTGGTTTGGAGGGTATATGGTCTGAAGCTTTCTTT
TRBV10-3,TRBJ1-1,NA,NA,CAVEGVTTTEAFF,TGTGCCGTCGAGGGGGTTACGACCACTGAAGCTTTCTTT
TRBV7-9,TRBJ1-4,NA,NA,CASSSRLGGSNEKLFF,TGTGCCAGCAGCTCACGACTAGGGGGGTCTAATGAAAAACTGTTTTTT
TRBV20-1,TRBJ2-6,NA,NA,CSAVRVTGANVLTF,TGCAGTGCTGTCAGGGTTACTGGGGCCAACGTCCTGACTTTC
TRBV6-6,TRBJ1-5,NA,NA,CASRPNWQPQHF,TGTGCCAGCAGACCTAACTGGCAGCCCCAGCATTTT
TRBV28,TRBJ1-1,NA,once,CASGGPGGGNTEAFF,TGTGCCAGCGGGGGGCCCGGAGGTGGAAATACTGAAGCTTTCTTT
TRBV7-2,TRBJ1-2,TRBD1,many,CASSLVFRTGSHYGYTF,TGTGCCAGCAGCTTAGTCTTCCGGACAGGGAGTCACTATGGCTACACCTTC
TRBV19,TRBJ1-4,NA,NA,CASTWRENEKLFF,TGTGCCAGTACATGGCGGGAAAATGAAAAACTGTTTTTT
TRBV10-3,TRBJ1-1,NA,many,CAISESSGEVAFF,TGTGCCATCAGTGAGTCGTCGGGGGAAGTAGCTTTCTTT
TRBV6-2/TRBV6-3,TRBJ2-2,TRBD2,NA,CASSYGRVQRAGELFF,TGTGCCAGCAGTTACGGGAGGGTACAACGAGCCGGGGAGCTGTTTTTT
TRBV3-1,TRBJ2-3,TRBD1,many,CASSLGQGLQYF,TGTGCCAGCAGCCTTGGACAGGGGCTTCAGTATTTT
TRBV29-1,TRBJ2-3,NA,NA,CSVERAPPSTDTQYF,TGCAGCGTTGAGCGGGCGCCTCCTAGCACAGATACGCAGTATTTT
TRBV7-2,TRBJ1-2,NA,many,CASSGMGYGYTF,TGTGCCAGCAGCGGGATGGGGTATGGCTACACCTTC
TRBV24-1,TRBJ1-5,TRBD1,many,CATSHRDREGTQHF,TGTGCCACCAGCCACCGGGACAGGGAGGGAACCCAGCATTTT
TRBV6-5,TRBJ1-5,NA,few,CASSLTGRRNQPQHF,TGTGCCAGCAGTTTAACAGGGAGACGCAATCAGCCCCAGCATTTT
TRBV20-1,TRBJ2-7,TRBD1,many,CSARRTGAYEQYF,TGCAGTGCCCGCCGGACAGGGGCCTACGAGCAGTACTTC
TRBV10-3,TRBJ1-6,NA,NA,CAISELGPSNSPLHF,TGTGCCATCAGTGAGCTCGGACCGTCTAATTCACCCCTCCACTTT
TRBV6-5,TRBJ2-1,NA,many,CASSYSLGTPYNEQFF,TGTGCCAGCAGTTACAGCTTAGGGACCCCCTACAATGAGCAGTTCTTC
TRBV5-1,TRBJ2-5,TRBD1,many,CASSLSTGGQETQYF,TGCGCCAGCAGCTTGAGTACAGGGGGCCAAGAGACCCAGTACTTC